This T cell receptor beta chain was sequenced during a study of OX40 agonist ivuxolimab in advanced cancers. Trimming shortened V by 1 base and J by 1 base, and 2 bases separated the two germline ends. The CDR3 has 12 residues. Germline V gene lookup returns CDR1 KGHSH and CDR2 LQKENI. A word on this clone: Its specificity is not known.

Overall study findings and caveats: Individuals who were partial responders at 0.1-3.0 mg/kg had clonal expansion that ranked among the lowest.

Clones were read by immunoSEQ multiplex PCR, and TCRdb kept only the in-frame ones, dropping some. The data contain roughly 80,000 clones, nearly 95% of them singletons. The specimen comprised CD4+ or CD8+ T cells sorted from blood, sampled in a trial of the OX40 agonist ivuxolimab. This receptor was taken from an adult with an advanced solid tumor such as melanoma, head and neck, liver or kidney cancer. The chain employs TRBV18 and TRBJ2-7; the D is unclear. This CDR3 reads CASSPRSYEQYF. CDR3 sequence (DNA): TGTGCCAGCTCACCACGATCCTACGAGCAGTACTTC.